Detailed here is one T cell receptor (beta chain). The data stem from a study of technical replicates of blood from several donors. The CDR3 has 16 residues. With 2 bases clipped from V and 4 bases from J, the junction kept 10 bases outside the gene matches. The germline V gene has CDR1 PRHDT and CDR2 FYEKMQ (reference sequence). TCRdb keeps only in-frame clones here, not all; method: immunoSEQ multiplex PCR. The table lists about 54,000 clones, around 94% of them singletons. The chain employs TRBV13 and TRBJ1-2, with TRBD1 matching over 7 bases. The sequenced sample consisted of T cells isolated from PBMCs. This TCR came from a human donor in good health. The chain's CDR3 is CASSLRKTGVGYGYTF. CDR3 coding DNA: TGTGCCAGCAGCTTAAGGAAAACAGGGGTCGGCTATGGCTACACCTTC.